This is a list of T cell receptor beta chains from one sample in a study of beta chain features in type 1 diabetes. Assay used: immunoSEQ multiplex PCR; TCRdb lists only in-frame clones, some missing. The sample records 600,000 or so clones, around 15% being singletons. Sequencing input: naive CD4+ T cells from blood. These receptors all stem from a man younger than 35 with type 1 diabetes. Each CDR3 is given with its conserved first and last residue. A D gene is named only where the DNA matches it firmly. Expanded clones are given a class, and other clones once, few, many or no size at all.

V gene	J gene	clone size	D gene	CDR3 protein	CDR3 DNA
TRBV7-2	TRBJ2-2	few	NA	CASSLVSELFF	TGTGCCAGCAGCTTAGTGTCGGAGCTGTTTTTT
TRBV9	TRBJ1-1	NA	TRBD1	CASSVAGTANTEAFF	TGTGCCAGCAGCGTAGCTGGGACAGCAAACACTGAAGCTTTCTTT
TRBV28	TRBJ2-1	NA	TRBD2	CASRPVTSGTYNEQFF	TGTGCCAGCAGACCGGTTACTAGCGGAACCTACAATGAGCAGTTCTTC
TRBV19	TRBJ2-7	few	NA	CASSINRRPFEQYF	TGTGCCAGTAGTATAAACAGGAGACCCTTCGAGCAGTACTTC
TRBV7-2	TRBJ2-5	NA	NA	CASSSYTETQYF	TGTGCCAGCAGCTCGTATACAGAGACCCAGTACTTC
TRBV30	TRBJ2-4	NA	NA	CAWSEGLAKNIQYF	TGTGCCTGGAGTGAAGGCCTAGCCAAAAACATTCAGTACTTC
TRBV27	TRBJ2-5	few	TRBD2	CASSLVGTSAQETQYF	TGTGCCAGCAGTTTAGTCGGGACTAGCGCCCAAGAGACCCAGTACTTC
TRBV27	TRBJ2-6	NA	TRBD1	CASSPIGNGRGRRANVLTF	TGTGCCAGCAGTCCGATCGGGAACGGCAGGGGGCGAAGGGCCAACGTCCTGACTTTC
TRBV9	TRBJ1-5	NA	NA	CASRGRQQLQPQHF	TGTGCCAGCAGAGGTAGGCAGCAGCTTCAGCCCCAGCATTTT
TRBV7-2	TRBJ1-2	few	NA	CASSFKGGNYGYTF	TGTGCCAGCAGCTTTAAGGGCGGTAACTATGGCTACACCTTC
TRBV5-6	TRBJ2-7	few	NA	CASSSLVGTYEQYF	TGTGCCAGCAGCTCCCTCGTTGGAACCTACGAGCAGTACTTC
TRBV19	TRBJ2-1	few	TRBD1	CASSGNRGNEQFF	TGTGCCAGTAGTGGAAACAGGGGGAATGAGCAGTTCTTC
TRBV7-9	TRBJ2-2	NA	TRBD1	CASSSLSGTVGTGELFF	TGTGCCAGCAGCTCCCTATCCGGGACAGTCGGAACCGGGGAGCTGTTTTTT
TRBV18	TRBJ2-7	NA	TRBD2	CASSSGLAGVVYEQYF	TGTGCCAGCTCATCGGGACTAGCGGGAGTTGTCTACGAGCAGTACTTC
TRBV30	TRBJ1-5	NA	NA	CAWSVNPTRNQPQHF	TGTGCCTGGAGTGTAAACCCAACCCGCAATCAGCCCCAGCATTTT
TRBV28	TRBJ1-3	few	NA	CASKGSGNTIYF	TGTGCCAGCAAGGGCTCTGGAAACACCATATATTTT
TRBV19	TRBJ2-1	NA	TRBD2	CASTPGGTRNHNEQFF	TGTGCCAGTACCCCGGGAGGGACTAGAAACCACAATGAGCAGTTCTTC
TRBV9	TRBJ2-2	NA	TRBD2	CASSRTSGGIGGELFF	TGTGCCAGCAGTCGGACTAGCGGGGGAATTGGCGGGGAGCTGTTTTTT
TRBV19	TRBJ1-6	NA	TRBD1	CASSVPGQVDSPLHF	TGTGCCAGTAGTGTACCGGGACAGGTGGATTCACCCCTCCACTTT
TRBV27	TRBJ1-1	NA	NA	CASTGLMNTEAFF	TGTGCCAGCACCGGCCTTATGAACACTGAAGCTTTCTTT
TRBV2	TRBJ1-2	few	NA	CASSGQGRVNGYTF	TGTGCCAGCAGCGGTCAAGGGAGGGTAAATGGCTACACCTTC
TRBV6-6	TRBJ2-7	few	NA	CASSIDLSSYEQYF	TGTGCCAGCAGTATTGACTTGAGCTCCTACGAGCAGTACTTC
TRBV18	TRBJ1-1	NA	NA	CASSPGAGNTEAFF	TGTGCCAGCTCACCAGGGGCAGGGAACACTGAAGCTTTCTTT
TRBV5-1	TRBJ2-1	NA	NA	CASSVPSSYNEQFF	TGCGCCAGCAGTGTCCCAAGCTCCTACAATGAGCAGTTCTTC
TRBV28	TRBJ2-5	few	NA	CASKVETGETQYF	TGTGCCAGCAAAGTGGAGACAGGAGAGACCCAGTACTTC
TRBV2	TRBJ2-5	NA	NA	CASSQANGETQYF	TGTGCCAGCAGCCAGGCTAATGGGGAGACCCAGTACTTC
TRBV7-2	TRBJ2-3	NA	NA	CASSLEQGTQYF	TGTGCCAGCAGCTTAGAGCAGGGGACGCAGTATTTT
TRBV7-6	TRBJ1-3	few	NA	CASSPTIDGLAGNTIYF	TGTGCCAGCAGCCCTACGATTGACGGTCTGGCGGGAAACACCATATATTTT
TRBV6-5	TRBJ2-7	NA	NA	CASRTQAYEQYF	TGTGCCAGCAGGACACAGGCCTACGAGCAGTACTTC
TRBV25-1	TRBJ2-7	few	NA	CASSPRGYEQYF	TGTGCCAGCAGTCCTAGGGGGTACGAGCAGTACTTC
TRBV29-1	TRBJ2-7	once	NA	CSVRRGESSYEQYF	TGCAGCGTCCGGAGGGGGGAGAGCTCCTACGAGCAGTACTTC
TRBV7-9	TRBJ2-2	NA	NA	CASSLGGGTGELFF	TGTGCCAGCAGCTTAGGAGGCGGGACCGGGGAGCTGTTTTTT
TRBV7-9	TRBJ1-5	few	TRBD1	CASSSTGEGNQPQHF	TGTGCCAGCAGTTCTACAGGGGAGGGCAATCAGCCCCAGCATTTT
TRBV2	TRBJ2-7	few	NA	CASSELGHYREQYF	TGTGCCAGCAGTGAATTGGGCCATTATAGGGAGCAGTACTTC
TRBV7-4	TRBJ1-1	NA	NA	CASSLRFNTEAFF	TGTGCCAGCAGCTTAAGGTTTAACACTGAAGCTTTCTTT
TRBV2	TRBJ2-1	NA	NA	CASSQSWNEQFF	TGTGCCAGCAGCCAGAGCTGGAATGAGCAGTTCTTC
TRBV29-1	TRBJ1-2	NA	TRBD1	CSVEEQGVRDTF	TGCAGCGTTGAAGAACAGGGGGTTAGGGACACCTTC
TRBV18	TRBJ1-1	NA	NA	CASSPNSGRGNTEAFF	TGTGCCAGCTCACCTAATTCGGGACGGGGAAACACTGAAGCTTTCTTT
TRBV7-9	TRBJ2-1	few	TRBD2	CASRGRERGANNEQFF	TGTGCCAGCAGAGGGAGGGAGCGGGGCGCTAACAATGAGCAGTTCTTC
TRBV28	TRBJ1-5	NA	NA	CASSLWRGDNPQHF	TGTGCCAGCAGTTTATGGCGGGGGGACAATCCCCAGCATTTT
TRBV9	TRBJ2-6	NA	NA	CASSVASGLSSGANVLTF	TGTGCCAGCAGCGTAGCCTCAGGATTGTCCTCTGGGGCCAACGTCCTGACTTTC
TRBV7-2	TRBJ1-1	few	TRBD1	CASSLEGQGTEAFF	TGTGCCAGCAGCTTAGAAGGACAGGGGACTGAAGCTTTCTTT
TRBV5-1	TRBJ2-5	NA	TRBD2	CASSSGLAGGQETQYF	TGCGCCAGCAGCTCGGGACTAGCGGGAGGTCAGGAGACCCAGTACTTC
TRBV30	TRBJ1-2	NA	TRBD1	CAWSPGQGDYGYTF	TGTGCCTGGAGTCCCGGACAGGGCGACTATGGCTACACCTTC
TRBV7-2	TRBJ2-7	NA	NA	CASSLQGYSYEQYF	TGTGCCAGCAGCTTACAGGGGTACTCCTACGAGCAGTACTTC
TRBV29-1	TRBJ2-3	few	NA	CSVVTSTDTQYF	TGCAGCGTTGTGACAAGCACAGATACGCAGTATTTT
TRBV7-6	TRBJ2-5	few	TRBD2	CASSYGLAGGQETQYF	TGTGCCAGCAGCTACGGGCTAGCGGGAGGGCAAGAGACCCAGTACTTC
TRBV2	TRBJ1-2	NA	TRBD1	CASSRDRDYTF	TGTGCCAGCAGCCGGGACAGAGACTACACCTTC
TRBV11-2	TRBJ1-1	few	NA	CASSLDLNTEAFF	TGTGCCAGCAGCTTAGACCTGAACACTGAAGCTTTCTTT
TRBV7-3	TRBJ1-1	few	NA	CASSLGTPGNNTEAFF	TGTGCCAGCAGCTTAGGGACACCCGGTAACAACACTGAAGCTTTCTTT
TRBV5-1	TRBJ2-5	NA	NA	CASSFATDRQETQYF	TGCGCCAGCAGCTTCGCAACGGACAGACAAGAGACCCAGTACTTC